This T cell receptor (beta chain) is from a study of cytomegalovirus exposure and HLA in healthy donors. There are 15 residues in the CDR3. Trimming left V 0 bases short and J 4 bases short, with 15 bases between. Germline CDR1 GTSNPN, CDR2 SVGIG (reference sequence). Primers included in the PCR were 60 Vbeta and 13 Jbeta primers. Assay: immunoSEQ multiplex PCR; the TCRdb copy retains only in-frame clones and omits some. The sample consists of 150,000 or so clones, roughly three quarters of them appearing once. Remarks on this clone: Its cognate antigen is unknown.

Study-level results: TCR beta V segments were, for the most part, productive about 87% or about 30% of the time in an earlier analysis. TCR beta chain V- and J-gene trimming was linked, in a later analysis, to a missense variant in DCLRE1C. The classifier reportedly diagnosed cytomegalovirus status with high sensitivity and specificity.

This clonotype was obtained from a woman aged 40-49 years in good health and CMV-seropositive. The chain joins TRBV30 to TRBJ1-1, with a possible D match to TRBD1 (6 bases). The source material was PBMCs. The CDR3 DNA reads TGTGCCTGGAGTGTCCTCAGGGGCGAGGGCACTGAAGCTTTCTTT. Its protein product is CAWSVLRGEGTEAFF.